This entry features one T cell receptor beta chain sequence. Looked up from germline, CDR1 is MDHEN and CDR2 is SYDVKM. CDR3 length: 16 residues. V was pared by 4 bases and J by 4 bases, with 8 bases of the junction left unmatched. Profiling relied on immunoSEQ multiplex PCR, and the TCRdb table lists in-frame clones only, not all of them. The sample includes around 300,000 clones, about nine tenths seen only once; the top ten take 0.9% to 1%. The source of the sample is a study of blood T cell repertoires in COVID-19. Whole-study context: The United States, Italy and Spain were the sources of the acute and convalescent COVID-19 samples.

The specimen sequenced was peripheral blood. The chain carries TRBV28 and TRBJ2-3, with TRBD1 matching over 10 bases. The origin of this receptor is a middle-aged woman who had recovered from COVID-19. The CDR3 DNA follows: TGTGCCAGCAGTTACCCGACAGGGGGCGGGCCAGATACGCAGTATTTT. It codes for CASSYPTGGGPDTQYF.